These T cell receptor beta chains were read from a single sample in a study of T-cell memory formation after mild COVID-19. TCRdb analysed the 5' RACE reads with MiXCR anew, one entry per CDR3 protein. The repertoire consists of approximately 210,000 distinct CDR3 sequences, with about 10% occurring once and the leading ten covering approximately 3%. Sequenced input: PBMCs or a T cell subset sorted from them (not recorded which). These receptor sequences come from a man younger than 35 who had mild COVID-19 (a few samples of this study predate the infection). Cell type and time point are not known. Each CDR3 is given with its conserved first and last residue. Each record gives: clone size, J gene, V gene, D gene, CDR3 DNA, CDR3 protein. The D gene is left open where the match is weak. A clone size is listed for some rows: how often the clone was seen (once, few, many), or a class if it is expanded.

NA | TRBJ2-6 | TRBV5-6 | NA | TGTGCCAGCAGCCAAAGGACAACCTGGGCCAACGTCCTGACTTTC | CASSQRTTWANVLTF
NA | TRBJ2-5 | TRBV9 | NA | TGTGCCAGCAGCGTAGGGAATAGCGGAGAGACCCAGTACTTC | CASSVGNSGETQYF
NA | TRBJ2-3 | TRBV5-1 | TRBD1 | TGCGCCAGCAGCTTGACGGGACAGGCAGATACGCAGTATTTT | CASSLTGQADTQYF
few | TRBJ2-1 | TRBV7-2 | TRBD2 | TGTGCCAGCAGTCTAGGGGCGGGACTAGCGGGGTTCTTC | CASSLGAGLAGFF
many | TRBJ2-5 | TRBV29-1 | NA | TGCAGCGTTGGGACAACCGAAGAGACCCAGTACTTC | CSVGTTEETQYF
many | TRBJ1-5 | TRBV3-1 | NA | TGTGCCAGCAGCCAAGGGGAGGTCTGGCAGCCCCAGCATTTT | CASSQGEVWQPQHF
few | TRBJ1-6 | TRBV24-1 | NA | TGTGCCACCAGTGATAAGGCCAATTCACCCCTCCACTTT | CATSDKANSPLHF
few | TRBJ2-2 | TRBV6-5 | NA | TGTGCCAGCAGTTCAGGGAGGGCAGGGGGTCCGAACACCGGGGAGCTGTTTTTT | CASSSGRAGGPNTGELFF
few | TRBJ2-1 | TRBV12-3/TRBV12-4 | TRBD1 | TGTGCCAGCACCCAAGGGGGCTATGAGCAGTTCTTC | CASTQGGYEQFF
NA | TRBJ1-3 | TRBV6-5 | NA | TGTGCCAGCAGTTACTCGCTGACTCTCGGAAACACCATATATTTT | CASSYSLTLGNTIYF
few | TRBJ1-1 | TRBV18 | NA | TGTGCCAGCTCACCAGTCCAGAACACTGAAGCTTTCTTT | CASSPVQNTEAFF
many | TRBJ2-3 | TRBV12-3/TRBV12-4 | TRBD2 | TGTGCCAGCACGCTAGCGGGGGGCACAGATACGCAGTATTTT | CASTLAGGTDTQYF
NA | TRBJ1-4 | TRBV15 | TRBD1 | TGTGCCACCAGCAGCGGACAGGGACGGGAAAAACTGTTTTTT | CATSSGQGREKLFF
few | TRBJ2-3 | TRBV7-2 | TRBD1 | TGTGCCAGCAGCATGGGACAGGGCCAACTGGATACGCAGTATTTT | CASSMGQGQLDTQYF
many | TRBJ2-3 | TRBV7-2 | TRBD2 | TGTGCCAGCAGCCAGATAGCGGGGGGGCAAGCAGATACGCAGTATTTT | CASSQIAGGQADTQYF
few | TRBJ1-4 | TRBV20-1 | NA | TGCAGTGCTAGTCTTTTGACACCGAATGAAAAACTGTTTTTT | CSASLLTPNEKLFF
few | TRBJ1-1 | TRBV18 | NA | TGTGCCAGCTCACCAAACACGAACACTGAAGCTTTCTTT | CASSPNTNTEAFF
few | TRBJ2-3 | TRBV7-2 | TRBD2 | TGTGCCAGCAGCTTAAACGGGGGGACGGGTGATACGCAGTATTTT | CASSLNGGTGDTQYF
NA | TRBJ1-5 | TRBV7-9 | NA | TGTGCCAGCAGCTTCTTCAATCAGCCCCAGCATTTT | CASSFFNQPQHF
many | TRBJ1-5 | TRBV7-2 | TRBD1 | TGTGCCAGCAGCTGGACAGGGGGAGCCCAGCATTTT | CASSWTGGAQHF
NA | TRBJ1-6 | TRBV4-3 | NA | TGCGCCAGCAGCCAAGGGGAGCGGGATTCACCCCTCCACTTT | CASSQGERDSPLHF
few | TRBJ1-2 | TRBV12-3/TRBV12-4 | NA | TGTGCCAGCAGTTCCCAACGGGGGGTCCTAAGGGGCTACACCTTC | CASSSQRGVLRGYTF
NA | TRBJ2-5 | TRBV20-1 | NA | TGCAGTGCTAGAATAGGGCGGTTGGAGACCCAGTACTTC | CSARIGRLETQYF
NA | TRBJ1-2 | TRBV3-1 | NA | TGTGCCAGCAGCCAAGGACCCTTGGGAGGCTACACCTTC | CASSQGPLGGYTF
NA | TRBJ2-3 | TRBV7-3 | NA | TGTGCCAGCAGCGCCAACACAGATACGCAGTATTTT | CASSANTDTQYF
few | TRBJ2-3 | TRBV5-4 | TRBD1 | TGTGCCAGCAGCTTGGGTAGTTCCTGGGACAGGGCAGATACGCAGTATTTT | CASSLGSSWDRADTQYF
NA | TRBJ1-4 | TRBV27 | NA | TGTGCCAGCAGTTTATCACCAGCACAGATTAATGAAAAACTGTTTTTT | CASSLSPAQINEKLFF
NA | TRBJ2-1 | TRBV7-2 | NA | TGTGCCAGCAGTCCCGGACCAAGGGACAATGAGCAGTTCTTC | CASSPGPRDNEQFF
NA | TRBJ2-5 | TRBV20-1 | TRBD1 | TGCAGTGCTGGCGACAGGGGCCGGGAGACCCAGTACTTC | CSAGDRGRETQYF
few | TRBJ2-3 | TRBV7-7 | NA | TGTGCTAGCAGCCCAACGGGCACAGATACGCAGTATTTT | CASSPTGTDTQYF
few | TRBJ1-2 | TRBV7-2 | NA | TGTGCCAGCTCTACAGGGTTCGATGGCTACACCTTC | CASSTGFDGYTF
few | TRBJ2-5 | TRBV5-1 | NA | TGCGCCAGCAGCTTTGGTGTGATTGGGGGGAGAGAGACCCAGTACTTC | CASSFGVIGGRETQYF
NA | TRBJ1-5 | TRBV18 | NA | TGTGCCAGCTCACCAGGGTCCGAACAGCCCCAGCATTTT | CASSPGSEQPQHF
few | TRBJ2-1 | TRBV5-1 | NA | TGCGCCAGCAGAGGGACGAGCTCCTACAATGAGCAGTTCTTC | CASRGTSSYNEQFF
few | TRBJ1-2 | TRBV24-1 | NA | TGTGCCACCAGTGATTTGGCCACCAACTATGGCTACACCTTC | CATSDLATNYGYTF
NA | TRBJ2-5 | TRBV3-1 | NA | TGTGCCAGCAGCCATCCCTACGGGGCGGGGACCCAGTACTTC | CASSHPYGAGTQYF
few | TRBJ2-3 | TRBV7-2 | NA | TGTGCCAGCAGCTTAGTATCGACGGGCGGTCGGGATACGCAGTATTTT | CASSLVSTGGRDTQYF
few | TRBJ2-3 | TRBV15 | TRBD2 | TGTGCCACCAGCAGAGATCCGCGGGGGGCCAACCTGAGACAGTATTTT | CATSRDPRGANLRQYF
NA | TRBJ1-6 | TRBV2 | TRBD1 | TGTGCCAGCAGCGGACAGGGGAGCTCCTATAATTCACCCCTCCACTTT | CASSGQGSSYNSPLHF
NA | TRBJ2-1 | TRBV2 | TRBD2 | TGTGCCAGCATCTTACTAGCGGGGGGCGGTGAGCAGTTCTTC | CASILLAGGGEQFF
NA | TRBJ1-4 | TRBV7-2 | NA | TGTGCCAGCAGCTTATCAGGGGTGTCTAATGAAAAACTGTTTTTT | CASSLSGVSNEKLFF
few | TRBJ2-5 | TRBV5-1 | TRBD1 | TGCGCCAGCACTGCCACCGGGACAGTACAAGAGACCCAGTACTTC | CASTATGTVQETQYF
NA | TRBJ2-1 | TRBV19 | NA | TGTGCCAGTAGTGGGGCTGTTGGGTCATCGATATACAATGAGCAGTTCTTC | CASSGAVGSSIYNEQFF
few | TRBJ2-2 | TRBV28 | NA | TGTGCCAGCAGCAAGGAGACCGGGGAGCTGTTTTTT | CASSKETGELFF
NA | TRBJ2-1 | TRBV20-1 | NA | TGCAGTGCCGCCTCGCGATCCCGGGGTGAGCAGTTCTTC | CSAASRSRGEQFF
few | TRBJ2-1 | TRBV7-2 | TRBD1 | TGTGCCAGCAGCCTGGACAGGGAAGGCAATGAGCAGTTCTTC | CASSLDREGNEQFF
NA | TRBJ1-4 | TRBV20-1 | TRBD1 | TGCAGTGCTCCCCTCGGGACAGGGGCTACTAATGAAAAACTGTTTTTT | CSAPLGTGATNEKLFF
many | TRBJ2-1 | TRBV28 | NA | TGTGCCAGCAGTCCCTCGTCAGCAGATGAATACAATGAGCAGTTCTTC | CASSPSSADEYNEQFF